These 2 T cell receptor beta chains originate from one sample sequenced in a study of shared clonotypes between healthy human individuals. Using immunoSEQ multiplex PCR, the repertoire was profiled, and TCRdb retains in-frame clones only, with some absent. Among around 600,000 clones listed, approximately 95% were seen once. It was CD45RO-negative cells, positively selected for CCR7, that made up naive CD8 cells, with terminally differentiated effector memory CD45RA+ cells excluded. The source material was naive CD8+ T cells sorted from blood. Source of these receptors: a woman in her twenties or thirties in good health.

The chain recombines TRBV29-1 with TRBJ1-2; D not resolved. The germline V and J ends were trimmed by 1 base and 1 base, with 4 bases remaining between them. There are 12 residues in the CDR3. Germline CDR1 is SQVTM and CDR2 is ANQGSEA. The CDR3 is CSVEGINYGYTF. As DNA, the CDR3 is TGCAGCGTTGAAGGGATTAACTATGGCTACACCTTC.

About this clone itself: Other DNA sequences of this sample code for an identical CDR3. The chain links TRBV7-7 to TRBJ2-5; 9 bases are shared with TRBD2. The ends lost 3 bases at V and 0 bases at J; junction bases unmatched: 2. Per germline, CDR1 SSHAT and CDR2 FNYEAQ (reference sequence). This CDR3 contains 15 residues. In DNA, the CDR3 is TGTGCCAGCAGCTTGGGACTAGCAGACCAAGAGACCCAGTACTTC. Residues: CASSLGLADQETQYF.